Below, one TCR beta chain is given with its context. Clones were sequenced by immunoSEQ multiplex PCR, and TCRdb holds only the in-frame ones, with some missing. The sample carries 95,000 to 110,000 clones, 75% to 90% recorded once. The sample belongs to a study of T cell responses to AZD1222 COVID-19 vaccine. The TCR sequence derives from an adult in good health. The specimen was peripheral blood, collected on day 0 of AZD1222 vaccination.

CDR3: CASSVTGPHGYTF. As DNA, the CDR3 is TGTGCCAGCAGTGTCACGGGGCCCCATGGCTACACCTTC. The rearrangement uses TRBV25-1 and TRBJ1-2; a possible D gene is TRBD1 (5 bases). CDR1 is MGHDK, CDR2 SYGVNS, per germline. The CDR3 sequence is 13 residues long. Trimming shortened V by 4 bases and J by 6 bases, and 12 bases separated the two germline ends.